The 12 T cell receptor beta chains below were found in one sample sequenced in a study of blood T cell repertoires in COVID-19 (dated by TCRdb to 2018 to 2020). Library prep was done by the immunoSEQ multiplex PCR assay. What TCRdb holds here is the immuneACCESS table cut down to in-frame rearrangements. Part of the clones is not present; checked against another copy, under half of the missing clones reflect an unresolved V gene, and the others are unexplained. For this sample the table gives around 100,000 clones, of which over 70% were detected only once. The ten largest clones take up approximately 0.76% of the sample. Source material: peripheral blood. All receptors derive from a woman in her 70s with acute or convalescent COVID-19.

The chain has TRBV6-4 and TRBJ2-6, with 8 positions matching TRBD1. The V and J ends lost 5 bases and 0 bases, in that order; junction bases with no gene match: 12. There are 19 residues in the CDR3. Germline CDR1 reads MRHNA; CDR2 reads SNTAGT. As DNA, the CDR3 is TGTGCCAGCAGTCCGACAGGGGACGGAATCACCTCTGGGGCCAACGTCCTGACTTTC. Its translation is CASSPTGDGITSGANVLTF.

In DNA, the CDR3 is TGTGCCAGCAGCTCCGGACTAGCGGGAGGCGAGCAGTACTTC. Protein product: CASSSGLAGGEQYF. This rearrangement joins TRBV7-2 to TRBJ2-7; 14 nucleotides match TRBD2. Trimming cost V 4 bases and J 6 bases; bases outside gene matches: 2. The CDR3 runs to 14 residues. Germline CDR1 is SGHTA and CDR2 is FQGNSA.

The V and J genes are TRBV7-3 and TRBJ2-2; 9 bases line up with TRBD2. Trimming at V came to 0 bases and at J to 2 bases, leaving 4 bases not matched to a gene. In germline, CDR1 is SGHTA, CDR2 FQGTGA. The CDR3 runs to 17 residues. CDR3 region: CASSLTSSGVNTGELFF. Here the CDR3 DNA reads TGTGCCAGCAGCTTAACCTCTAGCGGGGTTAACACCGGGGAGCTGTTTTTT.

The rearrangement uses TRBV5-6 and TRBJ1-5; D ambiguous. Trimming took 5 bases from V and 2 from J, leaving 11 bases between them. The germline CDR1 and CDR2 sequences are SGHDT and YYEEEE. The CDR3 runs 14 residues. CDR3 sequence (DNA): TGTGCCAGCAGTCCCTCGGTGGGCAATCAGCCCCAGCATTTT. Translation: CASSPSVGNQPQHF.

The CDR3 loop reads CASSPYTGTGENSPLHF. CDR3 DNA: TGTGCCAGCAGTCCTTATACCGGGACAGGGGAAAATTCACCCCTCCACTTT. The V gene is TRBV27, the J gene TRBJ1-6; 10 bases fit TRBD1. The CDR3 sequence is 17 residues long. V shed 5 bases, J shed 7 bases, and the junction held 11 bases outside the gene matches. CDR1 is MNHEY and CDR2 is SMNVEV in the germline V gene (reference sequence).

This clone was observed a few times. The chain combines TRBV19 with TRBJ2-3; tentative D call: TRBD2 (6 bases). V lost 6 bases and J 7 bases, leaving 23 bases between the germline ends. The CDR3 is 16 amino acids. The germline CDR1 and CDR2 sequences are LNHDA and SQIVND (reference sequence). The CDR3: CASSLLGGPGGNTQYF. The CDR3 DNA reads TGTGCCAGTAGCCTCCTGGGGGGACCCGGCGGGAATACGCAGTATTTT.

The V call is TRBV9, the J call TRBJ2-7, with D possibly TRBD1 on 6 matching bases. Per the germline V gene, CDR1 is SGDLS and CDR2 is YYNGEE. There are 14 residues in the CDR3. Trimming stripped 0 bases from V and 4 bases from J, with 11 bases between. In DNA, the CDR3 is TGTGCCAGCAGCGTAGGGGGTGACAGGTACGAGCAGTACTTC. Protein sequence: CASSVGGDRYEQYF.

The genes are TRBV19 and TRBJ1-2, with D possibly matching TRBD1 (6 bases). Looked up from germline, CDR1 is LNHDA and CDR2 is SQIVND (reference sequence). V was trimmed by 0 bases and J by 0 bases, leaving 14 bases between them. The CDR3 has 17 residues. Written as DNA, the CDR3 is TGTGCCAGTAGTATAGACGACAGGCAAACCTCTAACTATGGCTACACCTTC. This translates into CASSIDDRQTSNYGYTF.

DNA of the CDR3: TGTGCCAGCAGCTTGGGTGGGGGGGTCGGAAACACCATATATTTT. It encodes CASSLGGGVGNTIYF. The chain combines TRBV11-2 with TRBJ1-3, with D tentatively TRBD1 (5 bases). V was pared by 3 bases and J by 4 bases, with 13 bases between. Germline V CDR1 and CDR2: SGHAT, FQNNGV. The CDR3 has 15 residues.

The chain uses TRBV5-1 and TRBJ1-4; D is unresolved. V shed 0 bases and J shed 3 bases, with 9 bases lying between them. There are 15 residues in the CDR3. Germline CDR1 SGHRS, CDR2 YFSETQ. The CDR3 protein is CASSLAGGANEKLFF. The CDR3 bases are TGCGCCAGCAGCTTGGCTGGAGGCGCTAATGAAAAACTGTTTTTT.

V usage is TRBV6-5 and J usage is TRBJ2-1; 12 bases fit TRBD2. Per germline, CDR1 MNHEY and CDR2 SVGAGI. The trim removed 8 bases at V and 8 bases at J, leaving 10 bases unmatched. The CDR3 spans 15 residues. The CDR3 here is CASHGLAGGHDEQFF. Here the CDR3 DNA reads TGTGCCAGCCACGGCCTAGCGGGAGGGCACGATGAGCAGTTCTTC.

The chain joins TRBV5-5 to TRBJ2-5; D is unresolved. Germline V lookup: CDR1 SGHKS, CDR2 YYEKEE (reference sequence). Trimming cost V 2 bases and J 2 bases, with 4 bases left between them. The CDR3 loop spans 12 amino acids. The CDR3 DNA follows: TGTGCCAGCAGCTTACAACAAGAGACCCAGTACTTC. This codes for CASSLQQETQYF. The whole variable domain, filled in from reference TRBV5-5 and TRBJ2-5, reads DAGVTQSPTHLIKTRGQQVTLRCSPISGHKSVSWYQQVLGQGPQFIFQYYEKEERGRGNFPDRFSARQFPNYSSELNVNALLLGDSALYLCASSLQQETQYFGPGTRLLVL.